This T cell receptor beta chain was identified in a study of high-grade serous ovarian cancer treatment subgroups. The tumor samples were collected prior to definitive surgery or chemotherapy. CDR3 size: 11 residues. V lost 3 bases, J lost 3 bases, and 3 bases lay in between. Germline V lookup: CDR1 SGDLS, CDR2 YYNGEE. Points on this clone: Its cognate antigen is unknown.

Only in-frame clones appear in the TCRdb table, and some are missing; sequencing was by immunoSEQ multiplex PCR. Here the sample spans about 16,000 clones, 73% being singletons. Study-level results: Higher neoantigen levels went with greater TCR clonal relatedness.

Sequenced material: tumor tissue. The TCR originated in a human donor with high-grade serous ovarian cancer. The rearrangement links TRBV9 to TRBJ1-2; no reliable D call. The CDR3 sequence is CASSGDYGYTF. CDR3 DNA sequence: TGTGCCAGCAGCGGAGACTATGGCTACACCTTC. The full variable domain, completed using reference TRBV9 and TRBJ1-2, is DSGVTQTPKHLITATGQRVTLRCSPRSGDLSVYWYQQSLDQGLQFLIQYYNGEERAKGNILERFSAQQFPDLHSELNLSSLELGDSALYFCASSGDYGYTFGSGTRLTVV.